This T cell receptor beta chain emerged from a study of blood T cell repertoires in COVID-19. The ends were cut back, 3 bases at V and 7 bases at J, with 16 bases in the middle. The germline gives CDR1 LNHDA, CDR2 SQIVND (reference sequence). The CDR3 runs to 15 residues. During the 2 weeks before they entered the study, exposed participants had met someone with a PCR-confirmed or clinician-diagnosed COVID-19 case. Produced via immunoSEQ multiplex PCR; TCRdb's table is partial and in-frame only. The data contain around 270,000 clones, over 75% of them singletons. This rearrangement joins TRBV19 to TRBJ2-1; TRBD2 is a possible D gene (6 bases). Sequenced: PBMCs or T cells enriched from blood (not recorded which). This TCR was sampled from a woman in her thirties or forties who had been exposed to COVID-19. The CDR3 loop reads CASSMQRAGGNEQFF. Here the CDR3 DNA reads TGTGCCAGTAGTATGCAGCGGGCGGGCGGGAATGAGCAGTTCTTC.